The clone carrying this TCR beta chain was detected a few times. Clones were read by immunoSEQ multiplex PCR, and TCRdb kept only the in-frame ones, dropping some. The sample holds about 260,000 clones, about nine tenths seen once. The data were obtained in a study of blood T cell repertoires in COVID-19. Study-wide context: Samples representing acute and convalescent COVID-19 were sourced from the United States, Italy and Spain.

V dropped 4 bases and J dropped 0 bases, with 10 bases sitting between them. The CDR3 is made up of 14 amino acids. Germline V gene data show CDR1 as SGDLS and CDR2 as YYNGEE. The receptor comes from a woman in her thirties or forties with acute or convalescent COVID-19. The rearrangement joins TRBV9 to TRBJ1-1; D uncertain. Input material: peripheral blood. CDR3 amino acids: CASSPSGMNTEAFF. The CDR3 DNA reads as TGTGCCAGCAGCCCTTCGGGGATGAACACTGAAGCTTTCTTT.